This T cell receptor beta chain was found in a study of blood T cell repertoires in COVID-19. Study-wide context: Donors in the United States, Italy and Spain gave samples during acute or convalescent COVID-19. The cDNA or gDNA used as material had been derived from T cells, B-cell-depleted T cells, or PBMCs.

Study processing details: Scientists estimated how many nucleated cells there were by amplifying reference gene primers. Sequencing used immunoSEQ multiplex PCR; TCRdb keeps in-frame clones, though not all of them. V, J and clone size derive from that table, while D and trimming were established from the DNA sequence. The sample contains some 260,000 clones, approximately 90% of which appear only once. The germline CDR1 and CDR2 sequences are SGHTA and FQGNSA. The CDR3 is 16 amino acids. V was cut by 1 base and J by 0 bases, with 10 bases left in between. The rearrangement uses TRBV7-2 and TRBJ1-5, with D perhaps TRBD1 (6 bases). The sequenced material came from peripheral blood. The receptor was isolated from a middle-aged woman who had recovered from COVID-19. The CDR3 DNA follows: TGTGCCAGCAGCTTAGTGGGGGCCTATAGCAATCAGCCCCAGCATTTT. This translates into CASSLVGAYSNQPQHF.